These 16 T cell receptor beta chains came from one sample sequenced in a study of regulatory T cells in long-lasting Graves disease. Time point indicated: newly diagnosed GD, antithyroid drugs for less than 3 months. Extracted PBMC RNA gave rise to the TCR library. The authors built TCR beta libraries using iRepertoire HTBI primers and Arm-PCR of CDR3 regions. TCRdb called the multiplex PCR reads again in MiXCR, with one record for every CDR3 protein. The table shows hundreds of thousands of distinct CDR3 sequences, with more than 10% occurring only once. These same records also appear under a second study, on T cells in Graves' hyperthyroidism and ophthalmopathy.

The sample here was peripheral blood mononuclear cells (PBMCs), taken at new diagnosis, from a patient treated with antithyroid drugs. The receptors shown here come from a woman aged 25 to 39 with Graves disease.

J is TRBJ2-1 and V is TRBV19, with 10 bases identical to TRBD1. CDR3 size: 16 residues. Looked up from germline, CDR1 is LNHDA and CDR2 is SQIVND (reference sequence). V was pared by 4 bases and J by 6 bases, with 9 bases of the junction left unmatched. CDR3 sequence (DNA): TGTGCCAGTAGTACCCCCCCCCGGACAGGGGGCAATGAGCAGTTCTTC. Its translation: CASSTPPRTGGNEQFF.

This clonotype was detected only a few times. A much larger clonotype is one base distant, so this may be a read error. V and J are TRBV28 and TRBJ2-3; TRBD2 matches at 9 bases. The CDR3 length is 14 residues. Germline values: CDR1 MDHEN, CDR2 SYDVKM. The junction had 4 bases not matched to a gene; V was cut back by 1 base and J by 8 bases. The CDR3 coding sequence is TGTGCCAGCAGTTTATATAGCGGGGGAGGTACGCAGTATTTT. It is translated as CASSLYSGGGTQYF.

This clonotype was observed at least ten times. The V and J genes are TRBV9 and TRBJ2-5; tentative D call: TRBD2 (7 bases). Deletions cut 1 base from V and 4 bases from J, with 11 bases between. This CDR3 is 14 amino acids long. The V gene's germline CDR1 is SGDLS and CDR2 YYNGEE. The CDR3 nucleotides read TGTGCCAGCAGCGTACAAGGGGGGGGAGAGACCCAGTACTTC. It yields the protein CASSVQGGGETQYF.

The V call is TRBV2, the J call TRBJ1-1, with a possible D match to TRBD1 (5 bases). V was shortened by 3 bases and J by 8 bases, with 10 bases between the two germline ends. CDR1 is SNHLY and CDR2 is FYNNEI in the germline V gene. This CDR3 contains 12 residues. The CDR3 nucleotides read TGTGCCAGCAGTGACAGGGAGAGGGAAGCTTTCTTT. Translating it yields CASSDREREAFF.

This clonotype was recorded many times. CDR3 protein: CASSLVASGRYEDTQYF. DNA of the CDR3: TGTGCCAGCAGCTTAGTGGCTAGCGGGAGGTATGAAGATACGCAGTATTTT. The V gene is TRBV7-2, the J gene TRBJ2-3; TRBD2 aligns across 11 bases. This CDR3 region has 17 residues. From germline, CDR1 is SGHTA and CDR2 FQGNSA. The V gene end was trimmed by 1 base and the J gene end by 5 bases; junction bases not matched to a gene: 8.

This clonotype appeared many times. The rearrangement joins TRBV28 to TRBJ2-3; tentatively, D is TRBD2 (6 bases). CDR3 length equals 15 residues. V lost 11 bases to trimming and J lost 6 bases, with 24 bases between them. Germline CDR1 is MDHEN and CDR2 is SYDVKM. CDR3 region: CAASSRREPRDTQYF. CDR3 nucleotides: TGTGCCGCCAGCAGTCGGCGGGAACCCAGGGATACGCAGTATTTT.

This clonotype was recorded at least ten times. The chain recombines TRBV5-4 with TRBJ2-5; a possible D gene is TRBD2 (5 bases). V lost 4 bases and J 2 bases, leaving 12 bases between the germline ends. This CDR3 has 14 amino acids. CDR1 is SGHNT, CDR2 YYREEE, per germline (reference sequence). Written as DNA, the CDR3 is TGTGCCAGCAGCCACGGAAGCGGACAAGAGACCCAGTACTTC. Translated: CASSHGSGQETQYF.

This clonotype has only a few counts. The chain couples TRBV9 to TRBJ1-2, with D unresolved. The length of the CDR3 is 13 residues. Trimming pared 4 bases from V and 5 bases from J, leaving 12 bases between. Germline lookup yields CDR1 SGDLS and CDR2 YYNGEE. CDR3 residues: CASSPRREYGYTF. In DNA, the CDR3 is TGTGCCAGCAGCCCTAGAAGGGAGTATGGCTACACCTTC.

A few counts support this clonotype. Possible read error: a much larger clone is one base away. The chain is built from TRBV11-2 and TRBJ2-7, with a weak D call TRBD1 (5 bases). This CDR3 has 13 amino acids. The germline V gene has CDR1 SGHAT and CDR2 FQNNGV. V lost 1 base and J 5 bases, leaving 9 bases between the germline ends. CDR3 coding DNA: TGTGCCAGCAGCTTAGCAGGGTCCGACGAGCAGTACTTC. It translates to CASSLAGSDEQYF.

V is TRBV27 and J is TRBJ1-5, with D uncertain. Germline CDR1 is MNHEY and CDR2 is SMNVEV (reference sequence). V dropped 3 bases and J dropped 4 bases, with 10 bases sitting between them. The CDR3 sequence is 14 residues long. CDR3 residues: CASSFWGFNQPQHF. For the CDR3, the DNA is TGTGCCAGCAGTTTTTGGGGATTTAATCAGCCCCAGCATTTT.

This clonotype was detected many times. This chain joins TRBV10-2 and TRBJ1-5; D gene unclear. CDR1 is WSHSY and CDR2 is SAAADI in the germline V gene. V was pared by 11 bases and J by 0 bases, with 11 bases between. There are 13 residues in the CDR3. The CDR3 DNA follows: TGCGCCCCCTGGGGAGGTAGCAATCAGCCCCAGCATTTT. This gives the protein CAPWGGSNQPQHF.

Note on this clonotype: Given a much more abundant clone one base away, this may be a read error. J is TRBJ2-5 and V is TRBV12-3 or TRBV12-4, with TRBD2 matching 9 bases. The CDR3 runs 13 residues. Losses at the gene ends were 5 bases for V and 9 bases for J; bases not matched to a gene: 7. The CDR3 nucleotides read TGTGCCAGCAGTGAGTCTAGCGGGGATCCCCAGTACTTC. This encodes CASSESSGDPQYF.

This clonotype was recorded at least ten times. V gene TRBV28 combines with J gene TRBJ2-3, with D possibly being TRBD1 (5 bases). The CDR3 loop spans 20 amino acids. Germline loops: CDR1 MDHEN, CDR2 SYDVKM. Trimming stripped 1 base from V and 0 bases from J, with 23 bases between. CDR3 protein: CASSLYPWFMTATSTDTQYF. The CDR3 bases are TGTGCCAGCAGTTTATACCCCTGGTTCATGACAGCGACTAGCACAGATACGCAGTATTTT.

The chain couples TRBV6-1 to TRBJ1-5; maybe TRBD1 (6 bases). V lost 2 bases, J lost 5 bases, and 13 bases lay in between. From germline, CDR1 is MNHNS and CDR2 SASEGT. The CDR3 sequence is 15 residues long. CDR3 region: CASSETGKEDQPQHF. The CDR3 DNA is TGTGCCAGCAGTGAAACAGGGAAGGAGGATCAGCCCCAGCATTTT.

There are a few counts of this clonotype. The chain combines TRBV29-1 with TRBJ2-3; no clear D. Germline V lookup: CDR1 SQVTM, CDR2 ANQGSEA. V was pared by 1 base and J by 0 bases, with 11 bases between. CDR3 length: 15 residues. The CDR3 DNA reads TGCAGCGTTGAAGGTGGTCAGTGGAGCACAGATACGCAGTATTTT. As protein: CSVEGGQWSTDTQYF.

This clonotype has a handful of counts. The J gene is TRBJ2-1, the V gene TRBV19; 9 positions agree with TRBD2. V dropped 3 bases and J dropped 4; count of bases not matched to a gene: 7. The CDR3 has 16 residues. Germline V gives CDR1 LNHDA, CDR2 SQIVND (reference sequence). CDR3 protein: CASSMRLAGIYNEQFF. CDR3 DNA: TGTGCCAGTAGTATGCGTCTAGCGGGGATTTACAATGAGCAGTTCTTC.